The source of this T cell receptor beta chain is a study of read filtering for tumor transcriptome and immune sequencing. Study summary: DNase treatment preceded whole-transcriptome library preparation. TCR-mapped reads were about 3.5 to 10.27 million with IR-seq versus roughly 80 to 1,300 with RNA-seq.

Between the trimmed V and J ends, which lost 3 bases and 0 bases, there was a span of 10 bases. The CDR3 covers 14 residues. Germline loops: CDR1 DFQATT, CDR2 SNEGSKA (reference sequence). This clonotype has ten or more counts. The library was built from roughly 400 ng RNA with molecular barcoded adaptors for alpha/delta and beta/gamma chains. Via MiXCR, TCRdb re-called the reads, giving one row per CDR3 protein. Seen here are some 130,000 distinct CDR3 sequences, around 13% observed once, and the top ten hold more than 9.5%. Source material: a population of CD138-negative cells sorted from bone marrow. This rearrangement joins TRBV20-1 to TRBJ2-3, with D perhaps matching TRBD1 or TRBD2 (5 bases each). This receptor was obtained from a donor aged 40 or over with multiple myeloma. The CDR3 nucleotides read TGCAGTGCTAGCCGGGACGGTAGCACAGATACGCAGTATTTT. This translates into CSASRDGSTDTQYF.